The next 27 T cell receptor beta chains were all read from a single sample in a study of HIV-infected patients and healthy controls. About 500 ng RNA was reverse transcribed with alpha and beta constant-region primers. Using multiplexing indices, alpha and beta chain libraries were generated apart by chain-specific third strand synthesis. Via MiXCR, TCRdb re-called the 5' RACE reads, giving one row per CDR3 protein. The sample yields about 11,000 distinct CDR3 sequences, around 5% seen once. The repertoire came from unfractionated whole blood and reflected all unsorted peripheral T cells. The specimen sequenced was blood. The receptors were gathered from an adult in good health.

At least ten counts were recorded for this clonotype. V and J are TRBV7-8 and TRBJ1-2; 7 bases agree with TRBD1. V lost 2 bases, J lost 5 bases, and 8 bases stayed unmatched. CDR1 is SGHVS and CDR2 is FQNEAQ in the germline V gene. The CDR3 has 15 amino acids. The CDR3 sequence is CASSLRQGGAYGYTF. The CDR3 region has the DNA TGTGCCAGCAGCTTACGTCAGGGGGGCGCATATGGCTACACCTTC. Full variable domain (missing parts from reference TRBV7-8 and TRBJ1-2): GAGVSQSPRYKVAKRGQDVALRCDPISGHVSLFWYQQALGQGPEFLTYFQNEAQLDKSGLPSDRFFAERPEGSVSTLKIQRTQQEDSAVYLCASSLRQGGAYGYTFGSGTRLTVV.

This clonotype is medium-sized by share. J is TRBJ1-4 and V is TRBV6-1; TRBD1 agrees at 9 bases. Losses at the gene ends were 2 bases for V and 8 bases for J; bases not matched to a gene: 15. The CDR3 runs to 18 residues. The germline V gene encodes CDR1 MNHNS and CDR2 SASEGT. The CDR3 here is CASSETPTLGTGNEKLFF. As DNA, the CDR3 is TGTGCCAGCAGTGAAACGCCGACCCTAGGGACAGGGAACGAAAAACTGTTTTTT.

By share, this clonotype counts as medium-sized. V and J are TRBV29-1 and TRBJ1-2, with no clear D. Trimming took off 4 bases at V and 5 bases at J, with 14 bases between the two ends. This CDR3 is 13 amino acids long. Germline lookup yields CDR1 SQVTM and CDR2 ANQGSEA. CDR3 DNA: TGCAGCGTTGCATTTCAACAGTCGTATGGCTACACCTTC. It codes for CSVAFQQSYGYTF.

This clonotype was observed a handful of times. V gene TRBV4-2 combines with J gene TRBJ2-3; D unclear. In germline, CDR1 is LGHNA, CDR2 YNFKEQ. The CDR3 is 12 amino acids. V lost 0 bases and J 6 bases, leaving 4 bases between the germline ends. CDR3 sequence reads: CASSQDSDTQYF. The CDR3 bases are TGTGCCAGCAGCCAAGATTCGGATACGCAGTATTTT.

Relative to its sample, this clonotype is medium-sized (0.01 to 0.1%). The V call is TRBV2, the J call TRBJ1-6; D not resolved. This CDR3 has 13 residues. Germline CDR1 SNHLY, CDR2 FYNNEI. V lost 3 bases, J lost 8 bases, and 8 bases lay in between. CDR3 sequence (DNA): TGTGCCAGCAGTGACCGGTTCGATTCACCCCTCCACTTT. This codes for CASSDRFDSPLHF.

The chain recombines TRBV5-4 with TRBJ2-3, with D unclear. Trimming shortened V by 0 bases and J by 0 bases, and 8 bases separated the two germline ends. CDR3 length: 15 amino acids. Germline CDR1 SGHNT, CDR2 YYREEE (reference sequence). The CDR3 reads CASSLDKRSTDTQYF. CDR3 DNA: TGTGCCAGCAGCTTGGACAAGCGAAGCACAGATACGCAGTATTTT.

This clonotype was seen at least ten times. The chain combines TRBV5-6 with TRBJ1-2, with TRBD1 as a possible D gene (5 bases). The CDR3 is made up of 13 amino acids. Germline-derived CDR1 and CDR2 are SGHDT and YYEEEE. Between the trimmed V and J ends, which lost 3 bases and 1 base, there was a span of 7 bases. The CDR3 DNA follows: TGTGCCAGCAGCTCGACAGTTAACTATGGCTACACCTTC. Its translation is CASSSTVNYGYTF.

Sample share makes this clonotype medium-sized. The chain uses TRBV27 and TRBJ2-3, with 7 bases identical to TRBD1. Germline assignment: CDR1 MNHEY and CDR2 SMNVEV (reference sequence). Trimming at V came to 3 bases and at J to 4 bases, leaving 4 bases not matched to a gene. CDR3 size: 14 residues. The CDR3 here is CASSFRQGADTQYF. The CDR3 region has the DNA TGTGCCAGCAGTTTCCGACAGGGAGCAGATACGCAGTATTTT.

This clonotype was seen at least ten times. The gene calls are TRBV29-1 and TRBJ1-2, with D possibly TRBD1 on 6 matching bases. The germline CDR1 and CDR2 sequences are SQVTM and ANQGSEA. This CDR3 spans 13 amino acids. V was pared by 2 bases and J by 3 bases, with 10 bases between. CDR3 DNA: TGCAGCGTTGAAAAGCGGACAGACTATGGCTACACCTTC. Translated, it gives CSVEKRTDYGYTF.

At least ten counts were recorded for this clonotype. The rearrangement links TRBV7-9 to TRBJ1-6, with D tentatively TRBD1 (5 bases). Trimming shortened V by 3 bases and J by 7 bases, and 22 bases separated the two germline ends. The germline V gene encodes CDR1 SEHNR and CDR2 FQNEAQ (reference sequence). The CDR3 spans 18 residues. DNA of the CDR3: TGTGCCAGCAGCTTTATGGGGGGAGGGGTGGCCCTCAATTCACCCCTCCACTTT. Its protein product is CASSFMGGGVALNSPLHF.

Judged by abundance, this clonotype is medium-sized. V and J are TRBV5-1 and TRBJ2-1; D remains unclear. CDR1 SGHRS and CDR2 YFSETQ come from the germline V gene. CDR3 size: 11 residues. V was pared by 5 bases and J by 7 bases, with 7 bases between. As DNA, the CDR3 is TGCGCCAGCAGTCTCCAGAATGAGCAGTTCTTC. Its protein product is CASSLQNEQFF.

This clonotype was detected many times. This sequence joins TRBV7-2 and TRBJ1-2, with no clear D. CDR1 is SGHTA, CDR2 FQGNSA, per germline. The ends were cut back, 5 bases at V and 4 bases at J, with 17 bases in the middle. This CDR3 is 15 amino acids long. As DNA, the CDR3 is TGTGCCAGCAGCCCCGGACCTCGAACCTCCTATGGCTACACCTTC. This encodes CASSPGPRTSYGYTF. The full variable domain, rest sourced from reference TRBV7-2 and TRBJ1-2, is GAGVSQSPSNKVTEKGKDVELRCDPISGHTALYWYRQSLGQGLEFLIYFQGNSAPDKSGLPSDRFSAERTGGSVSTLTIQRTQQEDSAVYLCASSPGPRTSYGYTFGSGTRLTVV.

This clonotype appeared many times. This sequence joins TRBV19 and TRBJ1-5; 12 bases agree with TRBD1. Germline V lookup: CDR1 LNHDA, CDR2 SQIVND (reference sequence). J was trimmed by 1 base and V by 4 bases; bases with no gene match: 5. The CDR3 consists of 17 residues. This CDR3 reads CASSTRDRGRSNQPQHF. CDR3 nucleotides: TGTGCCAGTAGTACCCGGGACAGGGGGCGAAGCAATCAGCCCCAGCATTTT. Looking up the rest from reference TRBV19 and TRBJ1-5 gives the full variable domain: DGGITQSPKYLFRKEGQNVTLSCEQNLNHDAMYWYRQDPGQGLRLIYYSQIVNDFQKGDIAEGYSVSREKKESFPLTVTSAQKNPTAFYLCASSTRDRGRSNQPQHFGDGTRLSIL.

This clonotype has at least ten counts. V is TRBV12-3 or TRBV12-4 and J is TRBJ2-7; D tentatively reads TRBD1 or TRBD2 (7 bases each). V lost 8 bases to trimming and J lost 3 bases, with 17 bases between them. The CDR3 sequence is 14 residues long. The CDR3 region is CASGWEGQIYEQYF. CDR3 sequence (DNA): TGTGCCAGCGGATGGGAGGGACAGATCTACGAGCAGTACTTC.

By share, this clonotype counts as medium-sized (0.01 to 0.1%). V and J are TRBV20-1 and TRBJ1-2; possibly TRBD1 for D (6 bases). V was pared by 4 bases and J by 6 bases, with 9 bases between. Germline lookup yields CDR1 DFQATT and CDR2 SNEGSKA (reference sequence). The CDR3 runs 11 residues. The CDR3 DNA reads TGCAGTGCTACTACAGGGAATGGCTACACCTTC. Translated, it gives CSATTGNGYTF.

This clonotype showed up many times. The V gene is TRBV7-2, the J gene TRBJ2-7; D remains unclear. Per the germline V gene, CDR1 is SGHTA and CDR2 is FQGNSA. The germline V and J ends were trimmed by 1 base and 5 bases, with 18 bases remaining between them. The CDR3 spans 16 residues. CDR3 amino acids: CASSLGNLLSVHEQYF. In DNA, the CDR3 is TGTGCCAGCAGCTTAGGGAATCTCCTATCAGTCCACGAGCAGTACTTC.

This clonotype is medium-sized (0.01 to 0.1%). The genes are TRBV6-1 and TRBJ2-3; 9 bases line up with TRBD1. The CDR3 runs to 17 residues. Looked up from germline, CDR1 is MNHNS and CDR2 is SASEGT. Losses at the gene ends were 1 base for V and 6 bases for J; bases not matched to a gene: 11. CDR3 loop: CASSEDSGTGLGDTQYF. The CDR3, as DNA: TGTGCCAGCAGTGAAGATTCCGGGACAGGGCTTGGGGATACGCAGTATTTT.

Details on this clonotype: One base away lies a much larger clone, so this may be a sequencing read error. The CDR3 end shows no conserved phenylalanine or tryptophan, and so a read error is likely. The J gene is TRBJ2-1, the V gene TRBV30, with D unresolved. The CDR3 consists of 12 residues. V dropped 0 bases and J dropped 10 bases, with 10 bases sitting between them. The germline CDR1 and CDR2 sequences are GTSNPN and SVGIG (reference sequence). The CDR3 spells CAWSVGRAEQFL. The CDR3 bases are TGTGCCTGGAGTGTAGGCAGAGCCGAGCAGTTCCTC.

This clonotype was counted many times. The J gene is TRBJ1-1, the V gene TRBV7-9, with D perhaps TRBD1 (5 bases). Germline-derived CDR1 and CDR2 are SEHNR and FQNEAQ (reference sequence). The CDR3 covers 14 residues. Trimming left V 5 bases short and J 3 bases short, with 13 bases between. The CDR3 nucleotides are TGTGCCAGCAGCCGCTTTGGCAGGGACACTGAAGCTTTCTTT. It encodes CASSRFGRDTEAFF.

This clonotype was seen at least ten times. The gene calls are TRBV6-1 and TRBJ1-4; the match to TRBD1 covers 7 bases. The V segment lost 1 base and the J segment 6 bases; nucleotides outside the gene matches: 2. Germline loops: CDR1 MNHNS, CDR2 SASEGT. The CDR3 extends over 14 amino acids. CDR3 sequence (DNA): TGTGCCAGCAGTGAAGGACAGGGCTATGAAAAACTGTTTTTT. Its protein is CASSEGQGYEKLFF.

This clonotype is classed as medium-sized. This sequence joins TRBV20-1 and TRBJ1-1; unclear D gene. CDR1 and CDR2 from the germline V gene are DFQATT and SNEGSKA (reference sequence). Trimming cost V 0 bases and J 4 bases, with 15 bases left between them. The CDR3 contains 15 residues. CDR3 region: CSARDLGGAGTEAFF. Here the CDR3 DNA reads TGCAGTGCTAGAGATTTGGGAGGCGCGGGCACTGAAGCTTTCTTT.

The table lists this clonotype with many counts. The chain combines TRBV18 with TRBJ1-5, with D tentatively TRBD1 (6 bases). The CDR3 runs 15 residues. V was clipped by 2 bases and J by 2 bases, with 10 bases between them. In germline, CDR1 is KGHSH, CDR2 LQKENI. The CDR3 here is CASSPVDSRNQPQHF. CDR3 nucleotides: TGTGCCAGCTCACCAGTGGACAGCCGCAATCAGCCCCAGCATTTT.

This clonotype appeared a few times. This sequence joins TRBV20-1 and TRBJ2-1; 11 bases fit TRBD2. With V trimmed by 5 bases and J by 3 bases, 9 bases remained unmatched. CDR3 length equals 16 residues. Germline lookup yields CDR1 DFQATT and CDR2 SNEGSKA (reference sequence). The CDR3 DNA sequence: TGCAGTGCTTCCGGGACTAGCGGAGACAGCTACAATGAGCAGTTCTTC. Residues: CSASGTSGDSYNEQFF.

This clonotype showed up many times. One junction end disagrees with the germline gene, perhaps due to a read error. The chain is built from TRBV5-6 and TRBJ1-1; perhaps TRBD1 as D (5 bases). CDR1 SGHDT and CDR2 YYEEEE come from the germline V gene. The CDR3 covers 12 residues. DNA of the CDR3: TGTGCCAGCAGCAGGGGAGGGCCTGAATCTTTCTTT. Its protein is CASSRGGPESFF. Complete variable domain (other parts from reference TRBV5-6 and TRBJ1-1): DAGVTQSPTHLIKTRGQQVTLRCSPKSGHDTVSWYQQALGQGPQFIFQYYEEEERQRGNFPDRFSGHQFPNYSSELNVNALLLGDSALYLCASSRGGPESFFGQGTRLTVV.

This clonotype rates as medium-sized. The chain employs TRBV29-1 and TRBJ1-1, with no clear D. The CDR3 runs to 13 residues. Per the germline V gene, CDR1 is SQVTM and CDR2 is ANQGSEA. V dropped 2 bases and J dropped 0 bases, with 7 bases sitting between them. For the CDR3, the DNA is TGCAGCGTTGAACCCCAGGTGAACACTGAAGCTTTCTTT. Amino acids: CSVEPQVNTEAFF.

This clonotype was picked up many times. The genes are TRBV18 and TRBJ1-1; no clear D gene. Between the trimmed V and J ends, which lost 1 base and 0 bases, there was a span of 9 bases. Germline loops: CDR1 KGHSH, CDR2 LQKENI. The CDR3 is 15 amino acids. The chain's CDR3 is CASSPLPQLNTEAFF. DNA of the CDR3: TGTGCCAGCTCACCACTTCCACAGTTGAACACTGAAGCTTTCTTT.

The rearrangement uses TRBV5-1 and TRBJ2-1, with 10 bases that match TRBD2. Unmatched junction bases numbered 9, after V lost 3 bases and J lost 3 bases. CDR1 is SGHRS and CDR2 is YFSETQ in the germline V gene. The CDR3 runs 17 residues. The CDR3 loop reads CASSSREQRGGYNEQFF. CDR3 coding DNA: TGCGCCAGCAGCTCCCGTGAACAGCGGGGGGGCTACAATGAGCAGTTCTTC.